This T cell receptor (beta chain) emerged from a study of T cell responses to AZD1222 COVID-19 vaccine (dated by TCRdb to 2020 to 2023). General notes on the study: TCR sequencing was performed for fewer than 250 trial participants, of whom around 210 were given two doses of AZD1222 and roughly 25 were given two doses of MenACWY control vaccine. Trial participants were enrolled into age subgroups of 18-55, 56-69 and 70-plus years, which contained 148, 28 and 57 TCR-sequenced participants, respectively.

The CDR3 regions of human TCRbeta chains were analyzed by immunosequencing. As for how the authors treated the data: TCRs in the repertoires were matched against a reference library of SARS-CoV-2-specific TCRs that had been generated with the MIRA antigen-specificity platform. Breadth was defined as the fraction of unique TCRs that were SARS-CoV-2-associated. Depth was defined as the fraction of total T cells that were SARS-CoV-2-associated. Using the MIRA data, each spike-specific TCR was mapped to the spike region that the TCR reacts to and placed in a CD4 or CD8 class. Log10-transformed breadth and depth values were compared by one-way ANOVA with Sidak's multiple comparisons tests. What TCRdb holds here is the immuneACCESS table cut down to in-frame rearrangements. Part of the clones is not present; checked against another copy, under half of the missing clones reflect an unresolved V gene, and the others are unexplained. The DNA was the basis for D and trimming; V, J and clone size are from that table. In this sample the table shows 190,000 or so clones, about 93% of which occur a single time. Roughly 1% of the sample goes to the ten largest clones.

In regard to this clone: Its antigen has not been determined. Base qualities are missing; no much larger clone stands one base away.

Broader findings and caveats from the paper: The whole spike protein was spanned by vaccine-associated CD4 TCRs, and dominant responses were seen in regions 160-218 and 743-854. Most participants were white British and females outnumbered males, and the authors suggested that clonal diversity may have been underestimated. The 56-69-year group was small, and its depth increase did not reach significance, likely because of low power. After two AZD1222 doses, both the breadth and the depth of spike-specific TCRs were significantly higher than at day 0 and than in MenACWY recipients. Reportedly, close to half of the unique spike-specific TCRs recognized epitopes lying outside the regions that are mutated in the B.1.351 and B.1.1.7 variants. Because no samples from the day 14 peak response were available, repertoires could be characterized only after the peak T cell response. Conclusions about previously exposed vaccinees are limited because only 6 or 7 AZD1222 recipients were SARS-CoV-2 seropositive at baseline.

This specimen's time point label, per the study, means: about 28 days (+/-7) after the second vaccine dose. AZD1222 recipients whose second dose came at about 4 weeks and those whose second dose came at about 12 weeks were combined into one group, since spike-specific TCR depth and breadth did not differ between the two schedules. The vaccinee samples were drawn from two UK trials, COV001 and COV002, one of which was a single-blind randomized controlled phase 2/3 trial testing AZD1222 (ChAdOx1 nCoV-19) in healthy adults. Trial participant PBMC samples were collected at day 0 and day 28 after the second dose for TCRbeta chain sequencing. This clonotype originated in an adult who received the AZD1222 COVID-19 vaccine. Sequences were derived from peripheral blood, sampled 28 days after the second AZD1222 dose.

The CDR3 corresponds to CATRPEGGGLNEQFF. The nucleotide sequence is given as TGTGCCACCCGTCCGGAGGGTGGGGGTTTGAATGAGCAGTTCTTC. The rearrangement combines TRBV15 with TRBJ2-1; TRBD2 is possibly the D segment (6 matching bases). According to the germline V gene (reference sequence), CDR1 reads LNHNV and CDR2 reads YYDKDF. The CDR3 measures 15 amino acids from cysteine to phenylalanine. Only the CDR3 region is kept as DNA, spanning 45 bases read in frame from base 1. V gives up 8 bases and J gives up 7 bases, and the segment between their germline ends measures 21 bases.